What follows is one T cell receptor beta chain and its context. The antigen remains unidentified. Data came from immunoSEQ multiplex PCR; TCRdb stores just in-frame clones and leaves some out. The data contain about 130,000 clones, 93% of them singletons. This sample was included in a study of T cell responses to AZD1222 COVID-19 vaccine. Study at large: Both about-4-week and about-12-week second-dose recipients were combined.

General observations from the study: Vaccine-associated CD4 TCRs spanned spike, dominant at 160-218 and 743-854.

This CDR3 is 21 amino acids long. The J segment lost 6 bases and the V segment lost 4 bases, leaving 23 bases of the junction unmatched. Germline V gene data show CDR1 as SGDLS and CDR2 as YYNGEE. The receptor's source is an adult in good health. The rearrangement uses TRBV9 and TRBJ2-2, with 11 bases lining up with TRBD1. The material was peripheral blood, obtained on day 0 of AZD1222 vaccination. The CDR3 sequence: CASSSYSRVGRDRGVSGELFF. The CDR3 DNA sequence: TGTGCCAGCAGCTCCTATTCCCGGGTCGGCCGGGACAGGGGGGTTTCCGGGGAGCTGTTTTTT.